This entry describes one T cell receptor (beta chain). Its antigen is as yet unknown. The data were obtained in a study of graft-versus-host responses after intestinal transplantation. Whole-study results and caveats: The authors found GvH clones in recipient marrow, some appearing first in ileum or blood. Early post-transplant HvG declines tracked with peak circulating GvH clone levels.

Germline assignment: CDR1 KGHSH and CDR2 LQKENI. The CDR3 runs to 19 residues. Trimming removed 2 bases from V and 2 bases from J; junction bases left unmatched: 15. The data were produced by immunoSEQ multiplex PCR, yet TCRdb's version contains in-frame clones alone and is incomplete. The table has about 120,000 clones, approximately 90% seen once. This TCR was recovered from a human donor who received an intestinal transplant. This chain uses TRBV18 with TRBJ2-1, with TRBD2 matching 7 bases. The specimen comprised unstimulated CD4+ T cells sorted from spleen or lymph node cells, sampled before intestinal transplant. The CDR3 protein is CASSPYTLGGRAPYNEQFF. In DNA, the CDR3 is TGTGCCAGCTCACCATACACATTAGGAGGGAGGGCCCCCTACAATGAGCAGTTCTTC.